Sequencing of this T cell receptor (beta chain) was carried out in a study of OX40 agonist ivuxolimab in advanced cancers. This CDR3 region has 15 residues. V shed 0 bases and J 8 bases; nucleotides not matched to a gene: 6. The germline CDR1 and CDR2 sequences are SGHTA and FQGNSA. TCRdb's copy holds only in-frame clones and misses some; the assay was immunoSEQ multiplex PCR. The sample has around 43,000 clones; around 88% are singletons. The TCR was taken from an adult with an advanced solid tumor such as melanoma, head and neck, liver or kidney cancer. The rearrangement joins TRBV7-2 to TRBJ2-2; 7 bases match TRBD2. Material: CD4+ or CD8+ T cells sorted from blood, obtained in a trial of the OX40 agonist ivuxolimab. The CDR3, as DNA: TGTGCCAGCAGCTTAGCGGGACTACTCTTAGGGGAGCTGTTTTTT. Translation gives CASSLAGLLLGELFF.